Here is one TCR beta chain with its context. Its antigen is not known. This entry comes from a study of vaccination effects on CD4 cells after COVID-19. Broader study findings: At late timepoints after vaccination, vaccine- and infection-induced clones shrank markedly. Healthy vaccinees' vaccine-induced clones included only 1 of 255 cross-reacting with common cold coronaviruses.

Using viral peptide pools, the ViraFEST assay grew out antigen-specific CD4+ T cells prior to sequencing. At the end of 9 to 11 days of culture, CD4+ T cells were isolated. Each vaccine recipient was nucleocapsid antibody negative and had no prior SARS-CoV-2 infection. IL-2 medium was substituted for half the medium on days 3 and 7. Repertoires were generated with immunoSEQ multiplex PCR, while TCRdb's copy carries only in-frame clones and drops some. The repertoire holds about 24,000 clones, with about 72% as singletons. The CDR3 is made up of 14 amino acids. Germline V lookup: CDR1 LNHDA, CDR2 SQIVND (reference sequence). V was shortened by 5 bases and J by 4 bases, with 14 bases between the two germline ends.

V gene TRBV19 combines with J gene TRBJ1-2; maybe TRBD1 (5 bases). The TCR was taken from a human donor who received a COVID-19 vaccine. This specimen was CD4+ T cells from PBMCs cultured with HCoV-OC43 spike peptides, taken before COVID-19 vaccination. Subset given: HCoV-OC43 spike overlapping peptide pool stimulation. CDR3 sequence (DNA): TGTGCCAGTAGTGTTCAGGGTAAAGGCTATGGCTACACCTTC. Its protein product is CASSVQGKGYGYTF.